The 28 T cell receptor beta chains in this list originate from one sample, sequenced in a study of early T cells in non-severe SARS-CoV-2 infection. In TCRdb, the 5' RACE reads were re-called with MiXCR into one record per CDR3 protein. In the table there are approximately 100,000 distinct CDR3 sequences, 14% of which are singletons. Sequenced: whole blood. The receptors were sampled from an adult who was a healthcare worker with PCR-confirmed SARS-CoV-2 infection or an uninfected control (not recorded which).

This clonotype was picked up a small number of times. The chain employs TRBV11-2 and TRBJ2-7; D gene ambiguous. Trimming left V 4 bases short and J 6 bases short, with 16 bases between. CDR3 length equals 14 residues. CDR1 and CDR2 from the germline V gene are SGHAT and FQNNGV. The CDR3 spells CASSYTTPPGEQYF. The CDR3, as DNA: TGTGCCAGCAGCTATACGACACCCCCCGGCGAGCAGTACTTC.

The chain joins TRBV5-4 to TRBJ2-5; 13 bases are shared with TRBD2. V trimming: 4 bases; J trimming: 0 bases; junction bases outside the gene matches: 18. From germline, CDR1 is SGHNT and CDR2 YYREEE (reference sequence). The CDR3 contains 21 residues. The CDR3 loop is CASSGPGLAGFRGMYQETQYF. As DNA, the CDR3 is TGTGCCAGCAGCGGGCCGGGACTAGCGGGGTTCAGGGGGATGTACCAAGAGACCCAGTACTTC.

The sample holds a few counts of this clonotype. The chain has TRBV30 and TRBJ1-2; TRBD1 is a possible D gene (6 bases). The CDR3 spans 10 residues. Germline V gives CDR1 GTSNPN, CDR2 SVGIG (reference sequence). The chain's CDR3 is CAQGPYGYTF. The CDR3 coding sequence is TGTGCACAGGGTCCCTATGGCTACACCTTC.

Many counts were recorded for this clonotype. The chain joins TRBV11-2 to TRBJ2-7; D gene unclear. Trimming shortened V by 5 bases and J by 0 bases, and 14 bases separated the two germline ends. Germline loops: CDR1 SGHAT, CDR2 FQNNGV. The CDR3 is 15 residues long. The chain's CDR3 is CASSLRQDSSYEQYF. The CDR3, as DNA: TGTGCCAGCAGCCTGCGGCAGGATAGCTCCTACGAGCAGTACTTC.

This rearrangement joins TRBV7-6 to TRBJ1-3, with TRBD1 as a possible D gene (5 bases). The germline CDR1 and CDR2 sequences are SGHVS and FNYEAQ. There are 15 residues in the CDR3. Trimming removed 4 bases from V and 3 bases from J, with 13 bases in between. CDR3 sequence: CASSSAGQGGNTIYF. The CDR3 bases are TGTGCCAGCAGCTCCGCCGGGCAGGGTGGAAACACCATATATTTT.

This chain links TRBV13 with TRBJ2-5, with TRBD1 as a possible D gene (8 bases). Germline V CDR1 and CDR2: PRHDT, FYEKMQ (reference sequence). The V end was cut by 1 base, the J end by 2 bases, with 14 bases between. The CDR3 loop spans 16 amino acids. In DNA form, the CDR3 reads TGTGCCAGCAGCTTAGAAGCGGGACAGGATCAAGAGACCCAGTACTTC. This translates into CASSLEAGQDQETQYF.

This clonotype was observed at least ten times. The V call is TRBV29-1, the J call TRBJ2-5; 8 bases match TRBD1. The junction had 4 bases not matched to a gene; V was cut back by 1 base and J by 0 bases. The CDR3 is 15 residues long. From germline, CDR1 is SQVTM and CDR2 ANQGSEA. This CDR3 is CSVEGTGMYQETQYF. CDR3 nucleotides: TGCAGCGTTGAAGGGACAGGGATGTACCAAGAGACCCAGTACTTC.

This clonotype was recorded at least ten times. The chain is built from TRBV7-9 and TRBJ2-7; D is uncertain. The V gene lost 4 bases and the J gene lost 2 bases, with 15 bases spanning the gap. This CDR3 is 15 amino acids long. Germline V gene lookup returns CDR1 SEHNR and CDR2 FQNEAQ (reference sequence). The DNA for the CDR3 is TGTGCCAGCAGCTCGGGTAAAGGGAAGACCTACGAGCAGTACTTC. Encoded protein: CASSSGKGKTYEQYF.

The V call is TRBV29-1, the J call TRBJ1-1; D is unclear. From germline, CDR1 is SQVTM and CDR2 ANQGSEA. V was clipped by 8 bases and J by 8 bases, with 15 bases between them. CDR3 size: 11 residues. The CDR3 DNA reads as TGCAGCTCGAGCCTTGCAATCGAAGCTTTCTTT. Its protein is CSSSLAIEAFF. Full variable domain (rest looked up from reference TRBV29-1 and TRBJ1-1): SAVISQKPSRDICQRGTSLTIQCQVDSQVTMMFWYRQQPGQSLTLIATANQGSEATYESGFVIDKFPISRPNLTFSTLTVSNMSPEDSSIYLCSSSLAIEAFFGQGTRLTVV.

In this sample, this clonotype turned up a few times. This rearrangement joins TRBV12-3 or TRBV12-4 to TRBJ2-7; D possibly matches TRBD1 or TRBD2 (6 bases each). Trimming removed 7 bases at V and 5 bases at J, with 15 bases between. The CDR3 covers 13 residues. The CDR3 DNA follows: TGTGCCAGCATGTCGGGGGCGAAGGACGAGCAGTACTTC. Its translation: CASMSGAKDEQYF.

This clonotype was counted only a few times. This chain joins TRBV7-9 and TRBJ2-2, with a weak D call TRBD2 (5 bases). Germline assignment: CDR1 SEHNR and CDR2 FQNEAQ (reference sequence). The CDR3 sequence is 15 residues long. V dropped 2 bases and J dropped 6 bases, with 13 bases sitting between them. The CDR3 DNA sequence: TGTGCCAGCAGCTTATCGGGGTCGTACCCCGGGGAGCTGTTTTTT. It encodes CASSLSGSYPGELFF.

The table lists this clonotype with many counts. This chain connects TRBV27 to TRBJ2-2, with 7 bases that match TRBD1. CDR1 MNHEY and CDR2 SMNVEV come from the germline V gene (reference sequence). Germline trimming cut 3 bases from V and 0 bases from J; bases unmatched to any gene: 4. There are 16 residues in the CDR3. This chain's CDR3 is CASSLAGTANTGELFF. DNA for the CDR3: TGTGCCAGCAGTTTGGCCGGGACAGCGAACACCGGGGAGCTGTTTTTT.

V usage is TRBV28 and J usage is TRBJ1-1; D not resolved. V lost 7 bases and J lost 8, with 11 bases in between. The length of the CDR3 is 11 residues. The germline V gene encodes CDR1 MDHEN and CDR2 SYDVKM. Here the CDR3 DNA reads TGTGCCAGCACGGGAGGGCGGGAAGCTTTCTTT. Its protein product is CASTGGREAFF.

V usage is TRBV20-1 and J usage is TRBJ1-2; D gene ambiguous. Trimming cost V 4 bases and J 2 bases, with 8 bases left between them. This CDR3 contains 12 residues. Germline V gives CDR1 DFQATT, CDR2 SNEGSKA (reference sequence). CDR3 DNA: TGCAGTGCTATCGGGAGGAACTATGGCTACACCTTC. As protein: CSAIGRNYGYTF.

This clonotype was detected only a few times. V is TRBV28 and J is TRBJ2-6; TRBD1 agrees at 9 bases. V lost 6 bases, J lost 2 bases, and 2 bases stayed unmatched. The germline V gene encodes CDR1 MDHEN and CDR2 SYDVKM. This CDR3 has 15 amino acids. The CDR3 protein is CASRRTGAGANVLTF. CDR3 nucleotide sequence: TGTGCCAGCAGGCGGACAGGGGCTGGGGCCAACGTCCTGACTTTC. Full variable domain (missing parts from reference TRBV28 and TRBJ2-6): DVKVTQSSRYLVKRTGEKVFLECVQDMDHENMFWYRQDPGLGLRLIYFSYDVKMKEKGDIPEGYSVSREKKERFSLILESASTNQTSMYLCASRRTGAGANVLTFGAGSRLTVL.

The gene calls are TRBV3-1 and TRBJ1-5; D is undetermined. Germline values: CDR1 LGHDT, CDR2 YNNKEL (reference sequence). Deletions cut 0 bases from V and 9 bases from J, with 9 bases between. The CDR3 length is 13 residues. CDR3 residues: CASSQDLLGPQHF. In DNA, the CDR3 is TGTGCCAGCAGCCAAGATCTCCTGGGGCCCCAGCATTTT.

V and J are TRBV7-2 and TRBJ2-5, with TRBD2 identical over 11 bases. Losses at the gene ends were 4 bases for V and 5 bases for J; bases not matched to a gene: 3. This CDR3 spans 14 amino acids. CDR1 and CDR2 (germline): SGHTA, FQGNSA. This CDR3 reads CASSSLAGDETQYF. The CDR3 nucleotides read TGTGCCAGCAGCTCACTAGCGGGGGACGAGACCCAGTACTTC.

The chain carries TRBV5-4 and TRBJ1-4; D may be TRBD1 (5 bases). The CDR3 consists of 14 residues. Germline CDR1 reads SGHNT; CDR2 reads YYREEE (reference sequence). V dropped 1 base and J dropped 2 bases, with 6 bases sitting between them. Here the CDR3 DNA reads TGTGCCAGCAGCTTGTGGGGCACTAATGAAAAACTGTTTTTT. Translating gives CASSLWGTNEKLFF.

This clonotype showed up just a few times. The chain couples TRBV6-2 or TRBV6-3 to TRBJ2-1; TRBD2 matches 11 bases. The germline gives CDR1 MNHEY, CDR2 SVGEGT. V lost 2 bases and J lost 7; bases outside the gene matches: 10. This CDR3 is built from 17 residues. CDR3 DNA: TGTGCCAGCAGTTACCGACAAACTAGCGGGGGCCGAAATGAGCAGTTCTTC. Amino acid sequence: CASSYRQTSGGRNEQFF.

This clonotype was counted at least ten times. This CDR3 reads CASSMHDEQFF. For the CDR3, the DNA is TGCGCCAGCAGCATGCATGATGAGCAGTTCTTC. The rearrangement links TRBV4-3 to TRBJ2-1; D is unresolved. V shed 5 bases and J shed 8 bases, with 7 bases lying between them. CDR3 length: 11 residues. The germline V gene encodes CDR1 LGHNA and CDR2 YSLEER.

This clonotype was seen a handful of times. The rearrangement uses TRBV11-1 and TRBJ1-1; tentatively, D is TRBD1 (6 bases). Trimming cost V 0 bases and J 5 bases, with 13 bases left between them. The CDR3 contains 15 residues. Germline loops: CDR1 SGHAT, CDR2 FQDESV (reference sequence). The CDR3 loop is CASSLAGRGETEAFF. Written as DNA, the CDR3 is TGTGCCAGCAGCTTAGCCGGCAGGGGAGAAACTGAAGCTTTCTTT.

This clonotype has only a few counts. The genes are TRBV4-3 and TRBJ2-7; TRBD2 aligns across 7 bases. Germline CDR1 reads LGHNA; CDR2 reads YSLEER. V was clipped by 2 bases and J by 3 bases; unmatched bases: 1. This CDR3 comprises 13 residues. The CDR3 coding sequence is TGCGCCAGCAGCCAAAGCGGGGTCTACGAGCAGTACTTC. It codes for CASSQSGVYEQYF.

V and J are TRBV28 and TRBJ1-5; D ambiguous. CDR3 length equals 13 residues. Trimming took 7 bases from V and 2 from J, leaving 9 bases between them. CDR1 is MDHEN, CDR2 SYDVKM, per germline. The CDR3 sequence: CASTRMGNQPQHF. The CDR3 nucleotides read TGTGCCAGCACCAGGATGGGCAATCAGCCCCAGCATTTT.

This clonotype was seen only a few times. V and J are TRBV6-1 and TRBJ2-1; possibly TRBD2 for D (6 bases). The CDR3 runs to 15 residues. Trimming took 5 bases from V and 5 from J, leaving 16 bases between them. Germline-derived CDR1 and CDR2 are MNHNS and SASEGT. The CDR3 nucleotides read TGTGCCAGCAGTACTAATTGGGGGGTCGACAATGAGCAGTTCTTC. It encodes CASSTNWGVDNEQFF.

This clonotype was observed at least ten times. V usage is TRBV6-2 or TRBV6-3 and J usage is TRBJ1-2, with a weak D call TRBD1 (6 bases). Germline V gene lookup returns CDR1 MNHEY and CDR2 SVGEGT. Between the trimmed V and J ends, which lost 5 bases and 4 bases, there was a span of 11 bases. The CDR3 runs to 13 residues. CDR3 DNA: TGTGCCAGCAGTACGACAGGAGGCTATGGCTACACCTTC. Translation: CASSTTGGYGYTF.

This clonotype was seen only a few times. This rearrangement joins TRBV11-2 to TRBJ1-1, with 10 nucleotides matching TRBD1. After removal of 6 bases from V and 5 bases from J, the junction contained 6 bases not matched to a gene. The CDR3 totals 14 residues. CDR1 SGHAT and CDR2 FQNNGV come from the germline V gene. The CDR3 DNA reads TGTGCCAGCAGGCTAGACAGGGGGCATACTGAAGCTTTCTTT. Amino acid sequence: CASRLDRGHTEAFF.

There are many counts of this clonotype. This chain connects TRBV7-2 to TRBJ2-7; TRBD1 matches at 7 bases. V lost 5 bases, J lost 1 base, and 8 bases stayed unmatched. This CDR3 spans 15 amino acids. The germline V gene has CDR1 SGHTA and CDR2 FQGNSA. CDR3 in DNA: TGTGCCAGCAGCCAGCTGACAGGGAGTTCCTACGAGCAGTACTTC. Its protein is CASSQLTGSSYEQYF.

The chain couples TRBV27 to TRBJ2-3; D is ambiguous. V was pared by 3 bases and J by 7 bases, with 17 bases between. Germline lookup yields CDR1 MNHEY and CDR2 SMNVEV (reference sequence). This CDR3 has 15 residues. The CDR3 coding sequence is TGTGCCAGCAGTTTCCGGCCACCTGAATCCCATACGCAGTATTTT. Its translation is CASSFRPPESHTQYF.